The text below deals with one T cell receptor beta chain. A junction end diverges from the germline sequence, so it may reflect a read error. These data belong to a study of blood T cell repertoires in COVID-19. The method was immunoSEQ multiplex PCR; TCRdb's version includes in-frame clones alone and lacks a portion of them. The sample consists of about 180,000 clones, 80% to 90% of them appearing once. CDR3 length equals 8 residues. CDR1 is SGHTA, CDR2 FQGTGA, per germline. The clonotype originates from a man between 45 and 60 years old with active or convalescent COVID-19. J is TRBJ1-1 and V is TRBV7-3; no definite D call. The material sequenced was peripheral blood. CDR3 DNA: TGCGGGAACACTGAAGCTTTCTTT. Encoded protein: CGNTEAFF.